The present T cell receptor (beta chain) was sequenced within a study of blood T cell repertoires in COVID-19. Turning to the study itself: Researchers got acute and convalescent COVID-19 samples from the United States, Italy and Spain. Nucleic acid was either cDNA or gDNA, and it came from T cells, B-cell-depleted T cells, or PBMCs.

In the original workflow: Amplifying reference gene primers gave estimates of nucleated cell counts. Produced via immunoSEQ multiplex PCR; TCRdb's table is partial and in-frame only. The DNA gave D and trimming, while V, J and clone size come from that table. This table has under 250,000 clones, 80% to 85% appearing once. CDR1 is MGHRA, CDR2 YSYEKL, per germline. The CDR3 has 16 amino acids. The trim removed 1 base at V and 5 bases at J, leaving 5 bases unmatched. Sequencing input: peripheral blood. This chain joins TRBV4-1 and TRBJ2-2; TRBD2 aligns across 9 bases. This receptor was identified in a woman aged 55-70 years with acute or convalescent COVID-19. The CDR3 loop reads CASSQGGGAYTGELFF. The CDR3 bases are TGCGCCAGCAGCCAAGGCGGGGGGGCCTATACCGGGGAGCTGTTTTTT.